This T cell receptor (beta chain) was obtained from a study of human T cells and chemical hapten exposure. Background on the study: Patients, chiefly female, had alopecia areata, totalis or universalis. Study findings and constraints: Counts of expanded TCRs (at PT1) showed a positive correlation with patch test score. TCRs above 1 in 1000 frequency stayed constant with DPC sensitization.

In this sample, this clonotype turned up once. Its target is unknown. TCRdb itself ran the RACE reads through MiXCR, one entry per CDR3 protein. Here the sample spans around 40,000 distinct CDR3 sequences, more than 9.5% being singletons. Time point: patch test 3, about 24 weeks after DPC sensitization. Treatment in this sample: therapeutic diphenylcyclopropenone sensitization with weekly scalp DPC. Extraction yielded total RNA from whole blood (unfractionated). Blood draws preceded each patch test application. Trimming stripped 5 bases from V and 3 bases from J, with 5 bases between. CDR1 is MDHEN and CDR2 is SYDVKM in the germline V gene. CDR3 length equals 11 residues.

The TCR was taken from a woman aged 40 to 50 with alopecia areata. Some clones in this sample may be carry-over from other donors' samples. The material sequenced was whole blood, taken in connection with sensitization to the hapten diphenylcyclopropenone (DPC). The rearrangement uses TRBV28 and TRBJ2-7; D is undetermined. CDR3 region: CASSEVYEQYF. The DNA of the CDR3 is TGTGCCAGCAGTGAGGTCTACGAGCAGTACTTC.